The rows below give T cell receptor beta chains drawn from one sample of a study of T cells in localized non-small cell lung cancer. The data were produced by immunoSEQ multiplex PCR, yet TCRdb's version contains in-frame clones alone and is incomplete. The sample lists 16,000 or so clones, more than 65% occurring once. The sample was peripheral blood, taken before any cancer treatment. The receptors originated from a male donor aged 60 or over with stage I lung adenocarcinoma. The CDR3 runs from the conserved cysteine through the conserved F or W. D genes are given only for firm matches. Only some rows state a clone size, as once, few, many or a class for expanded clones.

DNA: TGTGCCAGCAGGCGGGGCGAGAATGAGCAGTTCTTC; CDR3: CASRRGENEQFF; D: .; V: TRBV6-6; size: .; J: TRBJ2-1
DNA: TGTGCCAGTAGTATAGATCTGGGTGGGTACGGGCTCGGAGATACGCAGTATTTT; CDR3: CASSIDLGGYGLGDTQYF; D: .; V: TRBV19; size: .; J: TRBJ2-3
DNA: TGCAGCGCCGCGACAGGGTTCGACTATGGCTACACCTTC; CDR3: CSAATGFDYGYTF; D: TRBD1; V: TRBV29-1; size: .; J: TRBJ1-2
DNA: TGCGCCAGCAGCCAAGGTCAAGCCGGGACTAGCGGGACCGTGGAGCAGTTCTTC; CDR3: CASSQGQAGTSGTVEQFF; D: TRBD2; V: TRBV4-1; size: .; J: TRBJ2-1
DNA: TGTGCCAGTAGTACGCAGGGGACAGCGGCTAATGAAAAACTGTTTTTT; CDR3: CASSTQGTAANEKLFF; D: TRBD1; V: TRBV19; size: once; J: TRBJ1-4
DNA: TGTGCCAGCAGCGTAGATTTATCCGGGGAGCTGTTTTTT; CDR3: CASSVDLSGELFF; D: .; V: TRBV9; size: .; J: TRBJ2-2
DNA: TGTGCCAGCTCACGGGCGACTAGCGACAACAATGAGCAGTTCTTC; CDR3: CASSRATSDNNEQFF; D: TRBD2; V: TRBV18; size: .; J: TRBJ2-1
DNA: TGTGCCAGCAGTGACTTTACGAACACCGGGGAGCTGTTTTTT; CDR3: CASSDFTNTGELFF; D: .; V: TRBV6-4; size: .; J: TRBJ2-2
DNA: TGTGCCACCAGCGCTTGGGACAGGGGGCCCGGGGAGCTGTTTTTT; CDR3: CATSAWDRGPGELFF; D: TRBD1; V: TRBV15; size: .; J: TRBJ2-2
DNA: TGCGCCGGCCTCCGGGACAGCACAGCAACTAATGAAAAACTGTTTTTT; CDR3: CAGLRDSTATNEKLFF; D: TRBD1; V: TRBV23-1; size: .; J: TRBJ1-4
DNA: TGTGCCAGCAGCACCGGACAGGGGGCGTATCAGCCCCAGCATTTT; CDR3: CASSTGQGAYQPQHF; D: TRBD1; V: TRBV6-6; size: .; J: TRBJ1-5
DNA: TGCGCCAGCAGCTTAAGGCCTAGCGGGGACAATGAGCAGTTCTTC; CDR3: CASSLRPSGDNEQFF; D: TRBD2; V: TRBV5-1; size: .; J: TRBJ2-1
DNA: TGTGCCAGCAGCCTAACCGCGACTAGCGGGGGGGCAGCAGATACGCAGTATTTT; CDR3: CASSLTATSGGAADTQYF; D: TRBD2; V: TRBV7-2; size: .; J: TRBJ2-3
DNA: TGTGCCAGCAGCTCAGCAGACGGACCATACTATGGCTACACCTTC; CDR3: CASSSADGPYYGYTF; D: .; V: TRBV7-8; size: few; J: TRBJ1-2
DNA: TGTGCCAGCAGTTACTCGAGCGCGGGGGAGACCCAGTACTTC; CDR3: CASSYSSAGETQYF; D: .; V: TRBV6-5; size: few; J: TRBJ2-5
DNA: TGTGCCAGCAGCGTAACGGTTGGGGGCACAGATACGCAGTATTTT; CDR3: CASSVTVGGTDTQYF; D: .; V: TRBV9; size: .; J: TRBJ2-3
DNA: TGCGCCAGCAGCAGGGACAGGGACGGCTACGAGCAGTACTTC; CDR3: CASSRDRDGYEQYF; D: TRBD1; V: TRBV4-3; size: .; J: TRBJ2-7
DNA: TGTGCCACCAGCAGAGACAGGGGAGGTGGGGCCAACGTCCTGACTTTC; CDR3: CATSRDRGGGANVLTF; D: .; V: TRBV15; size: .; J: TRBJ2-6
DNA: TGTGCCAGCAGCTTACAGGGGCAAGAGACCCAGTACTTC; CDR3: CASSLQGQETQYF; D: .; V: TRBV7-2; size: once; J: TRBJ2-5
DNA: TGCGCCAGCAGCCATCAGGTGGGGGCCTACGAGCAGTACTTC; CDR3: CASSHQVGAYEQYF; D: .; V: TRBV4-3; size: .; J: TRBJ2-7
DNA: TGTGCCAGCGCACGGTACCAAGAGACCCAGTACTTC; CDR3: CASARYQETQYF; D: .; V: TRBV6-1; size: .; J: TRBJ2-5
DNA: TGTGCCAGCAGGCCAGGGGGAGGCAAGGAAAAACTGTTTTTT; CDR3: CASRPGGGKEKLFF; D: TRBD1; V: TRBV7-9; size: few; J: TRBJ1-4
DNA: TGTGCCAGTAGTATAGCGGGAGGGCCTCGGGAGACCCAGTACTTC; CDR3: CASSIAGGPRETQYF; D: TRBD2; V: TRBV19; size: .; J: TRBJ2-5
DNA: TGTGCCAGCAGCTTAGAAGGGACAGGTTTTGGCTACACCTTC; CDR3: CASSLEGTGFGYTF; D: TRBD1; V: TRBV7-8; size: .; J: TRBJ1-2
DNA: TGCGCCAGCAGTGAGTACAGGGGCTCCACTGAAGCTTTCTTT; CDR3: CASSEYRGSTEAFF; D: TRBD1; V: TRBV10-1; size: once; J: TRBJ1-1
DNA: TGTGCCAGCAGTTCCTACCCGCGGGGGTTCAGCACAGATACGCAGTATTTT; CDR3: CASSSYPRGFSTDTQYF; D: TRBD2; V: TRBV27; size: .; J: TRBJ2-3